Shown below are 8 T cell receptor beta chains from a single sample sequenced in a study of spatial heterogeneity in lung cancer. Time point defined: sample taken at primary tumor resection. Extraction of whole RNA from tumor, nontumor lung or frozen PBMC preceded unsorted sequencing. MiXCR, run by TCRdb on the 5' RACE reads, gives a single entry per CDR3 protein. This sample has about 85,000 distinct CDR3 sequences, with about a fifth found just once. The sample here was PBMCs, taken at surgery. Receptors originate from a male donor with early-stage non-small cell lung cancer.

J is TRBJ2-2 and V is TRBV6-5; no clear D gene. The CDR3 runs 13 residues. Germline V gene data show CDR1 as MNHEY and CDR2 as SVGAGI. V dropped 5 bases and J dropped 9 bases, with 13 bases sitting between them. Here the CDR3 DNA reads TGTGCCAGCAGTCCCTTCGATCGGTGGGAGCTGTTTTTT. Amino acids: CASSPFDRWELFF.

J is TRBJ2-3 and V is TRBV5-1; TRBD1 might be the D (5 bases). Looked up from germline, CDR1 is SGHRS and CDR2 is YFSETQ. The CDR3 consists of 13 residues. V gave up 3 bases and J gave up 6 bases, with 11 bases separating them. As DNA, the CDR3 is TGCGCCAGCAGCTGGGGCCGGTTCGATACGCAGTATTTT. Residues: CASSWGRFDTQYF. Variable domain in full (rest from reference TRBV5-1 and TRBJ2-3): KAGVTQTPRYLIKTRGQQVTLSCSPISGHRSVSWYQQTPGQGLQFLFEYFSETQRNKGNFPGRFSGRQFSNSRSEMNVSTLELGDSALYLCASSWGRFDTQYFGPGTRLTVL.

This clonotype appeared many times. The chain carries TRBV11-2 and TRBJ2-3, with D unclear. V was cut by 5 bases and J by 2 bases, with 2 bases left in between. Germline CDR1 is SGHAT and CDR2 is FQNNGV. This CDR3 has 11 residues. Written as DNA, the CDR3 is TGTGCCAGCAGCCACACAGATACGCAGTATTTT. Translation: CASSHTDTQYF.

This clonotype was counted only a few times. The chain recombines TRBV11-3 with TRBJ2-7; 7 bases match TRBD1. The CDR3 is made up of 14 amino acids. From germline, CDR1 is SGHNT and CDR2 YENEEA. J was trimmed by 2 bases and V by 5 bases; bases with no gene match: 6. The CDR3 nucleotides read TGTGCCAGCAGCCTACAGGGGACCGCCTACGAGCAGTACTTC. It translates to CASSLQGTAYEQYF.

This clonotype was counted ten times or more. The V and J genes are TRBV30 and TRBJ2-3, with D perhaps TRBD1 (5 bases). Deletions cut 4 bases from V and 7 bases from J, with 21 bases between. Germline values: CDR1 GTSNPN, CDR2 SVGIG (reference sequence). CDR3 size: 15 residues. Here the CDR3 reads CAWTNRRLSTHTQYF. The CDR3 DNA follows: TGTGCCTGGACTAACAGGAGACTCTCAACGCATACGCAGTATTTT.

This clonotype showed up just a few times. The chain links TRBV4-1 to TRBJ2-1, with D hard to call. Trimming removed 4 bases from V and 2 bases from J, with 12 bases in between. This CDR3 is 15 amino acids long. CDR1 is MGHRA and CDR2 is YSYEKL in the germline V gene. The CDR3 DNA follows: TGCGCCAGCAGCCTCCTGACGGATCCCTACAATGAGCAGTTCTTC. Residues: CASSLLTDPYNEQFF.

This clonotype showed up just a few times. The CDR3: CASNAGDREFDEQFF. The CDR3 region has the DNA TGTGCCAGCAACGCGGGGGACAGGGAGTTCGATGAGCAGTTCTTC. The genes are TRBV6-1 and TRBJ2-1; the match to TRBD1 covers 9 bases. CDR1 is MNHNS, CDR2 SASEGT, per germline. V lost 7 bases and J lost 8; bases outside the gene matches: 12. This CDR3 spans 15 amino acids.

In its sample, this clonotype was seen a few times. In DNA form, the CDR3 reads TGTGCCAGTAGTTCCAGACAGGGGAGAGGTAATGAGCAGTTCTTC. This gives the protein CASSSRQGRGNEQFF. The chain combines TRBV19 with TRBJ2-1; 8 bases match TRBD1. The V and J ends lost 5 bases and 7 bases, in that order; junction bases with no gene match: 10. Germline assignment: CDR1 LNHDA and CDR2 SQIVND (reference sequence). The CDR3 contains 15 residues.